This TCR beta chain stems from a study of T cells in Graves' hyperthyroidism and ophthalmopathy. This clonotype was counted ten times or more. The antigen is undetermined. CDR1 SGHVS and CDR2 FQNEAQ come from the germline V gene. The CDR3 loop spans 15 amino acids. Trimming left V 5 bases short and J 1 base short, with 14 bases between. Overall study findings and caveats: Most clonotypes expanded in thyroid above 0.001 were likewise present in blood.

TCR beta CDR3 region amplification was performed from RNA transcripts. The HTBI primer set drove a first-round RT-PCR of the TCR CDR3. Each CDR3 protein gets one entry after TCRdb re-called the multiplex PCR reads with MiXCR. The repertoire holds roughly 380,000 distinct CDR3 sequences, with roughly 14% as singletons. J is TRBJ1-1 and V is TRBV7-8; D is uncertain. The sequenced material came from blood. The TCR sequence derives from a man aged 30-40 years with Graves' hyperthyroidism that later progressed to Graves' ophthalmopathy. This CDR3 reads CASSSPSSGNTEAFF. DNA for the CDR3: TGTGCCAGCAGCAGCCCTTCATCAGGGAACACTGAAGCTTTCTTT. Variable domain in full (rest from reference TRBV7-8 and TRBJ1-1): GAGVSQSPRYKVAKRGQDVALRCDPISGHVSLFWYQQALGQGPEFLTYFQNEAQLDKSGLPSDRFFAERPEGSVSTLKIQRTQQEDSAVYLCASSSPSSGNTEAFFGQGTRLTVV.